A selection of T cell receptor beta chains follows, all from one sample in a study of blood T cell repertoires in COVID-19. Clones were read by immunoSEQ multiplex PCR, and TCRdb kept only the in-frame ones, dropping some. The repertoire includes roughly 100,000 clones, approximately 80% of them detected once, and about 12% sits in the top ten. The source material was peripheral blood. These receptors were collected from a human donor in a cohort sampled during active COVID-19. CDR3s include the opening cysteine and the closing phenylalanine or tryptophan. The D gene is left open where the match is weak. Not every row has a clone size; where given, it reads once, few, many or a size class.

TRBV28	-	TRBJ1-1	-	TGTGCCGGAAAAGATGCGGGAGGGGAAGCTTTCTTT	CAGKDAGGEAFF
TRBV11-3	-	TRBJ1-4	-	TGTGCCAGCAGCTTAGGTTCTGGGACACCGGGTGAAAAACTGTTTTTT	CASSLGSGTPGEKLFF
TRBV7-2	-	TRBJ2-4	-	TGTGCCAGCAGCCTCGAAAGCGGGGCCAAAAACATTCAGTACTTC	CASSLESGAKNIQYF
TRBV11-3	-	TRBJ2-7	TRBD1	TGTGCCAGCAGCACTAGACAGGGAAAGCCCTACGAGCAGTACTTC	CASSTRQGKPYEQYF
TRBV5-1	-	TRBJ1-2	-	TGCGCCAGCAGCTTTGGGCCCCCCGATGGCTACACCTTC	CASSFGPPDGYTF
TRBV12-3/TRBV12-4	-	TRBJ1-1	-	TGTGCCAGCCAACAGGGGAACACTGAAGCTTTCTTT	CASQQGNTEAFF
TRBV10-3	-	TRBJ2-2	TRBD1	TGTGCCATCAGTGCCGGGACAGCAAACACCGGGGAGCTGTTTTTT	CAISAGTANTGELFF
TRBV4-3	-	TRBJ1-2	-	TGCGCCAGCAGCCAAGATCTAGCGGGGACGGGCTACACCTTC	CASSQDLAGTGYTF
TRBV18	-	TRBJ1-2	-	TGTGCCAGCTCACTTACCACCTATCAAGATGGCTACACCTTC	CASSLTTYQDGYTF
TRBV9	-	TRBJ2-3	TRBD1	TGTGCCAGCAGCGTGGGGACAGGGTCTCACACAGATACGCAGTATTTT	CASSVGTGSHTDTQYF
TRBV19	-	TRBJ2-2	TRBD1	TGTGCCAGTAGAGGACAGGGATTCACCGGGGAGCTGTTTTTT	CASRGQGFTGELFF
TRBV5-1	-	TRBJ2-1	TRBD1	TGCGCCAGCAGCTTGGTGGACAGGGGGAATGAGCAGTTCTTC	CASSLVDRGNEQFF
TRBV5-1	-	TRBJ2-3	TRBD1	TGCGCCAGCAGTAACCAGGGGGCCGGAGATACGCAGTATTTT	CASSNQGAGDTQYF
TRBV19	-	TRBJ2-2	-	TGTGCCAGTAGTACGAACAATTCGCCGCGGGAGGAGCTGTTTTTT	CASSTNNSPREELFF
TRBV19	-	TRBJ1-3	-	TGTGCCAGTAGGCGGGACGGGGCCTCTGGAAACACCATATATTTT	CASRRDGASGNTIYF
TRBV3-1/TRBV3-2	-	TRBJ1-3	-	TGTGCCAGCAGCCAAGAACAGTGGTCTGGAAACACCATATATTTT	CASSQEQWSGNTIYF
TRBV2	-	TRBJ1-5	-	TGTGCCAGCAGTGAATGGCAGGGAAGCCAGCCCCAGCATTTT	CASSEWQGSQPQHF
TRBV5-4	-	TRBJ1-1	-	TGTGCCAGCGGGCCCCAGCTCACCTCAATGAACACTGAAGCTTTCTTT	CASGPQLTSMNTEAFF
TRBV5-1	-	TRBJ1-2	TRBD1	TGCGCCAGCAGCCCCGGGTCGATCGGACAGGGAAACTATGGCTACACCTTC	CASSPGSIGQGNYGYTF
TRBV2	-	TRBJ2-3	-	TGTGCCAGCAGCTTGGGACAAAGGGGAGCAGATACGCAGTATTTT	CASSLGQRGADTQYF
TRBV11-2	once	TRBJ2-7	-	TGTGCCAGCAGCTCAGCCAGGGTGGGCTACGAGCAGTACTTC	CASSSARVGYEQYF
TRBV27	few	TRBJ2-2	TRBD2	TGTGCCAGCAGCACCATCCGATTAGCGGGGGGGCGAAACACCGGGGAGCTGTTTTTT	CASSTIRLAGGRNTGELFF
TRBV28	-	TRBJ1-1	TRBD1	TGTGCCAGCAGTTTAGGGGACAGCCTTCAGGGCGACACTGAAGCTTTCTTT	CASSLGDSLQGDTEAFF
TRBV9	-	TRBJ1-2	TRBD1	TGTGCCAGCAGCGCCCTCCCGGGACAGGGGGCCTATGGCTACACCTTC	CASSALPGQGAYGYTF
TRBV15	-	TRBJ1-2	-	TGTGCCACCAGCAGAGATCGGGATTATGGCTACACCTTC	CATSRDRDYGYTF
TRBV9	-	TRBJ2-7	TRBD2	TGTGCCAGCAGCGTTGGGGGACTAGCGGGTTACGAGCAGTACTTC	CASSVGGLAGYEQYF
TRBV2	-	TRBJ1-2	-	TGTGCCAGCAGTGAGAGAAGGGGTAGCGGCTACACCTTC	CASSERRGSGYTF
TRBV27	-	TRBJ1-2	TRBD1	TGTGCCAGCCTAAGCAGGGGGCGCTGGGGGGGCTACACCTTC	CASLSRGRWGGYTF
TRBV30	-	TRBJ2-3	TRBD1	TGTGCCTGGAGTGTACTGGGGACAGGGGTGGGGGATACGCAGTATTTT	CAWSVLGTGVGDTQYF